Presented here are 21 T cell receptor beta chains from one specimen sequenced in a study of identifying expanded T cells in peripheral blood. Using immunoSEQ multiplex PCR, the repertoire was profiled, and TCRdb retains in-frame clones only, with some absent. The repertoire includes approximately 97,000 clones, 70% to 90% of them detected once, and around 14% sits in the top ten. The sequencing sample was made of blood. The receptors here all came from a person aged 18 to 70 in good health.

This chain connects TRBV4-2 to TRBJ1-2; 8 positions agree with TRBD1. Germline V gene data show CDR1 as LGHNA and CDR2 as YNFKEQ. There are 16 residues in the CDR3. Trimming cost V 2 bases and J 4 bases; bases outside gene matches: 9. The CDR3 DNA sequence: TGTGCCAGCAGCCAATCCCCAGGGGGCTCAAGCTATGGCTACACCTTC. Protein: CASSQSPGGSSYGYTF.

The chain has TRBV9 and TRBJ2-1, with D uncertain. The CDR3 sequence is 14 residues long. CDR1 is SGDLS and CDR2 is YYNGEE in the germline V gene. V lost 1 base and J 5 bases, leaving 10 bases between the germline ends. This CDR3 reads CASSVMAENNEQFF. DNA for the CDR3: TGTGCCAGCAGCGTAATGGCAGAGAACAATGAGCAGTTCTTC.

The chain uses TRBV7-9 and TRBJ1-1, with 8 bases lining up with TRBD1. The CDR3 runs 18 residues. Trimming took 4 bases from V and 0 from J; bases not matched to a gene: 13. Germline V lookup: CDR1 SEHNR, CDR2 FQNEAQ (reference sequence). CDR3 nucleotide sequence: TGTGCCAGCAGCTCCCCCTCGACAGGGGCCCTCATGAACACTGAAGCTTTCTTT. It yields the protein CASSSPSTGALMNTEAFF.

This clone was observed once. Within the sample, other DNA sequences also encode this same CDR3. The chain has TRBV18 and TRBJ2-3, with a weak D call TRBD1 (7 bases). The CDR3 is made up of 14 amino acids. Germline V gene sequence: CDR1 KGHSH, CDR2 LQKENI. V dropped 6 bases and J dropped 2 bases, with 12 bases sitting between them. CDR3 loop: CASSRDRSTDTQYF. The CDR3 region has the DNA TGTGCCAGCTCGCGGGACAGATCCACAGATACGCAGTATTTT.

The chain links TRBV4-2 to TRBJ2-7, with no clear D. Deletions cut 0 bases from V and 7 bases from J, with 10 bases between. Germline values: CDR1 LGHNA, CDR2 YNFKEQ. The CDR3 runs 13 residues. This chain's CDR3 is CASSQDPPWEQYF. CDR3 sequence (DNA): TGTGCCAGCAGCCAAGATCCCCCGTGGGAGCAGTACTTC.

This rearrangement joins TRBV7-8 to TRBJ1-1, with D maybe TRBD1 (5 bases). Per the germline V gene, CDR1 is SGHVS and CDR2 is FQNEAQ. The CDR3 runs to 15 residues. Deletions cut 4 bases from V and 3 bases from J, with 15 bases between. The CDR3, as DNA: TGTGCCAGCAGCTCCGAAGGGGCCGGATACACTGAAGCTTTCTTT. As protein: CASSSEGAGYTEAFF.

This clone is a singleton in its sample. Written as DNA, the CDR3 is TGTGCCAGCAGTTACTCGAAGGACAGACTAAAAGAGACCCAGTACTTC. Translating it yields CASSYSKDRLKETQYF. The chain recombines TRBV6-6 with TRBJ2-5; D might be TRBD1 (6 bases). The germline V gene encodes CDR1 MNHNY and CDR2 SVGAGI (reference sequence). Trimming removed 0 bases from V and 3 bases from J, with 14 bases in between. There are 16 residues in the CDR3.

The chain joins TRBV11-3 to TRBJ2-7, with 8 positions matching TRBD2. V was pared by 5 bases and J by 5 bases, with 8 bases of the junction left unmatched. Germline lookup yields CDR1 SGHNT and CDR2 YENEEA. There are 14 residues in the CDR3. The CDR3 DNA is TGTGCCAGCAGCCCGAGCGGGAGAATCAACGAGCAGTACTTC. It specifies CASSPSGRINEQYF.

This chain connects TRBV7-8 to TRBJ1-5, with D hard to call. Germline CDR1 SGHVS, CDR2 FQNEAQ. The CDR3 consists of 15 residues. The V end was cut by 1 base, the J end by 0 bases, with 7 bases between. The CDR3 region is CASSLVVDSNQPQHF. The CDR3 region has the DNA TGTGCCAGCAGCTTAGTTGTGGATAGCAATCAGCCCCAGCATTTT.

This chain connects TRBV29-1 to TRBJ1-2; D is undetermined. V gave up 4 bases and J gave up 4 bases, with 7 bases separating them. The CDR3 runs 11 residues. The germline V gene encodes CDR1 SQVTM and CDR2 ANQGSEA. The CDR3 protein is CSVGSSYGYTF. The CDR3 nucleotides read TGCAGCGTTGGTTCTTCCTATGGCTACACCTTC.

The CDR3 spells CASSRGTVGPYEQYF. The DNA of the CDR3 is TGTGCCAGCAGCCGCGGGACAGTAGGACCCTACGAGCAGTACTTC. The chain recombines TRBV11-2 with TRBJ2-7, with D tentatively TRBD1 (7 bases). The germline CDR1 and CDR2 sequences are SGHAT and FQNNGV. V lost 5 bases and J 2 bases, leaving 16 bases between the germline ends. The CDR3 loop spans 15 amino acids.

CDR3 protein: CASSVITGNYGYTF. CDR3 sequence (DNA): TGCGCCAGCAGCGTTATTACAGGGAACTATGGCTACACCTTC. The chain recombines TRBV5-1 with TRBJ1-2; the D gene is possibly TRBD1 (6 bases). V shed 4 bases and J shed 2 bases, with 12 bases lying between them. Germline V gives CDR1 SGHRS, CDR2 YFSETQ. The CDR3 length is 14 residues.

The CDR3 nucleotides read TGCGCCAGCAGCTTGGGGACAGACATTCAGACCCAGTACTTC. Its protein product is CASSLGTDIQTQYF. This sequence joins TRBV5-1 and TRBJ2-5; D perhaps matches TRBD1 (6 bases). The germline V gene encodes CDR1 SGHRS and CDR2 YFSETQ. CDR3 length equals 14 residues. V lost 0 bases to trimming and J lost 6 bases, with 12 bases between them.

The J gene is TRBJ2-1, the V gene TRBV14; perhaps TRBD1 as D (6 bases). In germline, CDR1 is SGHDN, CDR2 FVKESK. CDR3 length: 15 amino acids. The V gene lost 1 base and the J gene lost 1 base, with 8 bases spanning the gap. The CDR3 region has the DNA TGTGCCAGCAGCCAAGCAGGGGTGTCCTACAATGAGCAGTTCTTC. Amino acid sequence: CASSQAGVSYNEQFF.

V is TRBV7-3 and J is TRBJ2-1; TRBD2 might be the D (5 bases). V was trimmed by 5 bases and J by 8 bases, leaving 19 bases between them. CDR1 SGHTA and CDR2 FQGTGA come from the germline V gene. This CDR3 has 15 amino acids. CDR3 residues: CASSPISGRSDEQFF. CDR3 nucleotides: TGTGCCAGCAGCCCCATATCGGGGAGAAGCGATGAGCAGTTCTTC.

The chain has TRBV7-3 and TRBJ1-1; unclear D gene. This CDR3 contains 13 residues. Germline V CDR1 and CDR2: SGHTA, FQGTGA. V was clipped by 4 bases and J by 0 bases, with 6 bases between them. The CDR3 reads CASSSLMNTEAFF. CDR3 in DNA: TGTGCCAGCAGCTCCTTGATGAACACTGAAGCTTTCTTT. Variable domain in full (rest from reference TRBV7-3 and TRBJ1-1): GAGVSQTPSNKVTEKGKYVELRCDPISGHTALYWYRQSLGQGPEFLIYFQGTGAADDSGLPNDRFFAVRPEGSVSTLKIQRTERGDSAVYLCASSSLMNTEAFFGQGTRLTVV.

The chain employs TRBV7-8 and TRBJ1-2; TRBD1 matches 8 bases. J lost 7 bases, V lost 3 bases, and 7 bases had no gene match. The germline gives CDR1 SGHVS, CDR2 FQNEAQ. The length of the CDR3 is 14 residues. This CDR3 is CASSFLGQVGGYTF. CDR3 in DNA: TGTGCCAGCAGCTTTTTGGGACAGGTCGGTGGCTACACCTTC.

The CDR3 DNA follows: TGTGCCAGCAACCAGGGGGCAGGATACGAGCAGTACTTC. Its protein product is CASNQGAGYEQYF. V gene TRBV2 combines with J gene TRBJ2-7; 8 bases are a match to TRBD1. Looked up from germline, CDR1 is SNHLY and CDR2 is FYNNEI. This CDR3 has 13 amino acids. J was trimmed by 4 bases and V by 7 bases; bases with no gene match: 6. Supplemented by reference TRBV2 and TRBJ2-7, the full variable domain reads EPEVTQTPSHQVTQMGQEVILRCVPISNHLYFYWYRQILGQKVEFLVSFYNNEISEKSEIFDDQFSVERPDGSNFTLKIRSTKLEDSAMYFCASNQGAGYEQYFGPGTRLTVT.

The chain joins TRBV7-3 to TRBJ1-5; D is unresolved. V lost 5 bases and J lost 4, with 9 bases in between. The CDR3 has 13 residues. Germline V CDR1 and CDR2: SGHTA, FQGTGA. The CDR3 DNA reads as TGTGCCAGCAGCCTTGAACCGAATCAGCCCCAGCATTTT. Its translation: CASSLEPNQPQHF.

The rearrangement links TRBV5-5 to TRBJ2-7; 7 bases fit TRBD1. The CDR3 covers 13 residues. Germline values: CDR1 SGHKS, CDR2 YYEKEE (reference sequence). The V segment lost 3 bases and the J segment 2 bases; nucleotides outside the gene matches: 2. CDR3 nucleotides: TGTGCCAGCAGCTGGGACAGCACCTACGAGCAGTACTTC. Its translation is CASSWDSTYEQYF.

The chain links TRBV9 to TRBJ2-1, with 13 positions matching TRBD2. Germline V CDR1 and CDR2: SGDLS, YYNGEE. CDR3 length equals 19 residues. The V gene end was trimmed by 0 bases and the J gene end by 0 bases; junction bases not matched to a gene: 6. The CDR3 here is CASSVVGTSGASSYNEQFF. Written as DNA, the CDR3 is TGTGCCAGCAGCGTAGTGGGGACTAGCGGGGCCAGCTCCTACAATGAGCAGTTCTTC.